The present TCR beta chain was sequenced within a study of regulatory T cells in long-lasting Graves disease. This clonotype came up many times. Its specificity is unknown. Described time point: persistent/refractory GD, antithyroid drugs over 5 years with positive TRAb. Extracted PBMC RNA gave rise to the TCR library. The V gene's germline CDR1 is MNHNS and CDR2 SASEGT. Trimming pared 5 bases from V and 6 bases from J, leaving 14 bases between. This CDR3 contains 14 residues. Overall study findings and caveats: Relative to new patients (under 1,000), persistent patients exhibited greater sharing of public clonotypes (around 2,700). TRBV28 was favored in persistent disease, as were TRBJ1-2 and TRBJ2-5.

Construction of the TCR beta libraries employed iRepertoire HTBI primers in conjunction with Arm-PCR of CDR3 regions. TCRdb reprocessed the multiplex PCR reads via MiXCR and lists one record per CDR3 protein. Among about 430,000 distinct CDR3 sequences, 21% were seen once, and the ten largest hold roughly 13%. This clonotype was sampled from a female donor with Graves disease. V is TRBV6-1 and J is TRBJ1-5; D is uncertain. Sample: peripheral blood mononuclear cells (PBMCs), taken when the disease was refractory, from a patient treated with antithyroid drugs. The CDR3 DNA reads TGTGCCAGCAGTACGCAAGAGGGTGGTCAGCCCCAGCATTTT. Residues: CASSTQEGGQPQHF.